Listed below are T cell receptor beta chains from one sample, sequenced in a study of blood T cell repertoires in COVID-19. Sequencing used immunoSEQ multiplex PCR; TCRdb keeps in-frame clones, though not all of them. The sample carries approximately 120,000 clones, about 82% recorded once. The specimen was peripheral blood. The receptors here all came from a human donor in a cohort sampled during active COVID-19. Each CDR3 is given with its conserved first and last residue. The D gene is left open where the match is weak. Not every row has a clone size; where given, it reads once, few, many or a size class.

V,D,size,J,DNA,CDR3
TRBV5-5,.,.,TRBJ1-5,TGTGCCAGCAGCAACAAGGACAGCGCAACCCCCTATAGCAATCAGCCCCAGCATTTT,CASSNKDSATPYSNQPQHF
TRBV5-1,TRBD1,.,TRBJ2-5,TGCGCCAGCAGCTTGGGGGGACAGGGCATGGGAGTCCAAGAGACCCAGTACTTC,CASSLGGQGMGVQETQYF
TRBV5-1,.,.,TRBJ2-1,TGCGCCAGCGGAGCGAGAGACAATGAGCAGTTCTTC,CASGARDNEQFF
TRBV5-8,.,.,TRBJ2-5,TGTGCCAGCAGCTTCGGACAGCGTGGGCAAGAGACCCAGTACTTC,CASSFGQRGQETQYF
TRBV7-9,.,.,TRBJ2-5,TGTGCCAGCAGCTTAGTTTCGTCGCAAGAGACCCAGTACTTC,CASSLVSSQETQYF
TRBV19,TRBD1,.,TRBJ1-2,TGTGCCAGTAGCCCCCGGGACAGGACTTTTAACTATGGCTACACCTTC,CASSPRDRTFNYGYTF
TRBV7-2,TRBD2,.,TRBJ2-7,TGTGCCAGCAGCTTAGTACTAGCGGGGGGTGAGCAGTACTTC,CASSLVLAGGEQYF
TRBV7-2,.,.,TRBJ1-2,TGTGCCAGCAGCTTTGAGCAATCTAGCTACACCTTC,CASSFEQSSYTF
TRBV19,.,.,TRBJ1-1,TGTGCCAGTAGTGCTTTGGAGTACTTGAACACTGAAGCTTTCTTT,CASSALEYLNTEAFF
TRBV9,TRBD2,.,TRBJ2-6,TGTGCCAGCAGCGCTAGCGGGATCTCTGGGGCCAACGTCCTGACTTTC,CASSASGISGANVLTF
TRBV12-3/TRBV12-4,TRBD1,.,TRBJ2-3,TGTGCCAGCAGACCCCAGGGGGCTGATACGCAGTATTTT,CASRPQGADTQYF
TRBV12-3/TRBV12-4,TRBD1,.,TRBJ1-2,TGTGCCAGCAGTTCCGGGACAGCCAATGGCTACACCTTC,CASSSGTANGYTF
TRBV5-8,.,once,TRBJ2-3,TGTGCCAGCAGCTTCGGGGGCGGGGGAGATACGCAGTATTTT,CASSFGGGGDTQYF
TRBV19,.,.,TRBJ2-3,TGTGCCAGTGGGGGGGGCTTGGATACGCAGTATTTT,CASGGGLDTQYF
TRBV28,TRBD1,.,TRBJ1-2,TGTGCCAGCAGTGTCGGGACAGCTGATGGCTATGGCTACACCTTC,CASSVGTADGYGYTF
TRBV5-8,.,.,TRBJ1-5,TGTGCCAGCAGGTGGGCAAGGCGCAATCAGCCCCAGCATTTT,CASRWARRNQPQHF
TRBV10-1,TRBD1,.,TRBJ2-2,TGCGCCAGCAGTACTACAGGGGCCCCGAACACCGGGGAGCTGTTTTTT,CASSTTGAPNTGELFF
TRBV7-9,TRBD2,few,TRBJ2-7,TGTGCCAGCAGCTTCGGGGGGATCGGCTACGAGCAGTACTTC,CASSFGGIGYEQYF
TRBV27,TRBD1,.,TRBJ2-1,TGTGCCAGCAGGGGGACAGCTTACTCCTACAATGAGCAGTTCTTC,CASRGTAYSYNEQFF
TRBV6-5,TRBD1,.,TRBJ1-1,TGTGCCAGCAGTCACCGGGACAGGCGGAACACTGAAGCTTTCTTT,CASSHRDRRNTEAFF
TRBV10-1,.,.,TRBJ2-1,TGCGCCAGCAGTGAGACGGGAGCTTGGGATGAGCAGTTCTTC,CASSETGAWDEQFF
TRBV19,TRBD2,.,TRBJ2-1,TGTGCCAGTAGCATCTTAAGACTAGCCAACGACAATGAGCAGTTCTTC,CASSILRLANDNEQFF
TRBV9,TRBD1,.,TRBJ1-6,TGTGCCAGCAGCGTATCCGACAGGGGCATTAATTCACCCCTCCACTTT,CASSVSDRGINSPLHF
TRBV7-2,.,.,TRBJ1-5,TGTGCCAGCAGACTGACGGGAAACAATCAGCCCCAGCATTTT,CASRLTGNNQPQHF
TRBV19,.,.,TRBJ1-1,TGTGCCAGTAGTACTTACACTGAAGCTTTCTTT,CASSTYTEAFF
TRBV7-2,TRBD1,.,TRBJ1-2,TGTGCCAGCAGCCCTTATCGGGACAGGCATGGCTACACCTTC,CASSPYRDRHGYTF
TRBV9,.,.,TRBJ2-1,TGTGCCAGCAGCGTACGGGGTCAAACCTACAATGAGCAGTTCTTC,CASSVRGQTYNEQFF
TRBV2,TRBD1,.,TRBJ1-4,TGTGCCAGCACTACAATACAGGGACAGGGCGATACAACTAATGAAAAACTGTTTTTT,CASTTIQGQGDTTNEKLFF
TRBV28,TRBD2,once,TRBJ2-1,TGTGCCAGCAGTACTAGCGGGAGTAGCTACAATGAGCAGTTCTTC,CASSTSGSSYNEQFF
TRBV29-1,.,.,TRBJ2-1,TGCAGCGGCACGTCAACAGGGTACAATGAGCAGTTCTTC,CSGTSTGYNEQFF
TRBV30,.,few,TRBJ1-3,TGTGCCTGGAATGCAGAGGCAAACACCATATATTTT,CAWNAEANTIYF
TRBV28,.,.,TRBJ1-5,TGTGCCAGCAGTTTAAGGGGGTTATTGACCCAGCATTTT,CASSLRGLLTQHF
TRBV27,.,.,TRBJ1-2,TGTGCCAGCAGTTTAGGGGGCGCCCCCAACTATGGCTACACCTTC,CASSLGGAPNYGYTF
TRBV5-1,TRBD1,.,TRBJ2-2,TGCGCCAGCAGTCGTGGACAGGGAAGCACCGGGGAGCTGTTTTTT,CASSRGQGSTGELFF
TRBV2,.,.,TRBJ2-1,TGTGCCAGCACTCGAGGGTACAATGAGCAGTTCTTC,CASTRGYNEQFF
TRBV28,.,.,TRBJ2-5,TGTGCCAGCAGTGAGACTAGTTTAGGGGAGACCCAGTACTTC,CASSETSLGETQYF
TRBV28,.,.,TRBJ1-1,TGTGCCAGCAGTATCCCGGACAGTACCGAAGCTTTCTTT,CASSIPDSTEAFF
TRBV3-1/TRBV3-2,TRBD1,few,TRBJ1-1,TGTGCCAGCAGCCGAACAGGGGTCGAAACTGAAGCTTTCTTT,CASSRTGVETEAFF
TRBV11-2,.,.,TRBJ1-6,TGTGCCAGCAGCTTATTCCAGAATAATTCACCCCTCCACTTT,CASSLFQNNSPLHF
TRBV10-1,TRBD2,.,TRBJ2-2,TGCGCCAGTAGCGGGGTCAACGGGGAGCTGTTTTTT,CASSGVNGELFF
TRBV19,TRBD1,.,TRBJ2-6,TGTGCCAGTAGTGCCTACAGGGGAAGTGGGGCCAACGTCCTGACTTTC,CASSAYRGSGANVLTF
TRBV5-1,TRBD2,.,TRBJ2-7,TGCGCCAGCAGCCCTACTAGCGGGAGTTCCTACGAGCAGTACTTC,CASSPTSGSSYEQYF
TRBV6-2/TRBV6-3,TRBD1,.,TRBJ1-5,TGTGCCAGCAGTAGGACAGGGGGCAATCAGCCCCAGCATTTT,CASSRTGGNQPQHF
TRBV27,.,.,TRBJ1-2,TGTGCCAGCAGTAAAAGGACTTTCTATGGCTACACCTTC,CASSKRTFYGYTF
TRBV7-2,TRBD1,.,TRBJ1-2,TGTGCCAGCAGCAAACAGGGGGAAGTATCCTATGGCTACACCTTC,CASSKQGEVSYGYTF
TRBV29-1,.,.,TRBJ1-4,TGCAGCGCCCGGAGGAATGAAAAACTGTTTTTT,CSARRNEKLFF
TRBV28,.,few,TRBJ2-7,TGTGCCAGCAGAGTGGGGGCTTCCTTCTACGAGCAGTACTTC,CASRVGASFYEQYF
TRBV4-3,.,.,TRBJ1-1,TGCGCCAGCAGCCAAGTAGCGTGGACTGAAGCTTTCTTT,CASSQVAWTEAFF
TRBV7-8,TRBD1,.,TRBJ2-3,TGTGCCAGCAGCCTCCAGGGGGCGAGGACAGATACGCAGTATTTT,CASSLQGARTDTQYF
TRBV5-4,TRBD2,once,TRBJ2-3,TGTGCCAGCAGCTTCGGACTAGCGGGAGCGACCGGCGGGAAGTATTTT,CASSFGLAGATGGKYF
TRBV5-1,TRBD2,.,TRBJ2-1,TGCGCCAGCAGGGGAGGGGCGGGCGAGCAGTTCTTC,CASRGGAGEQFF
TRBV12-3/TRBV12-4,.,.,TRBJ2-5,TGTGCCAGCAGTCGGACACGAGAGACCCAGTACTTC,CASSRTRETQYF
TRBV2,TRBD1,.,TRBJ2-1,TGTGCCGACAGGGGAATCCATGAGCAGTTCTTC,CADRGIHEQFF
TRBV30,TRBD1,.,TRBJ1-1,TGTGCCTGGACGTTTTCAGGGGGGAACACTGAAGCTTTCTTT,CAWTFSGGNTEAFF
TRBV7-2,TRBD2,.,TRBJ2-1,TGTGCCAGCAGCTTAGGCCGGCCGGCTAGCGGAATGCTTCGGAATGAGCAGTTCTTC,CASSLGRPASGMLRNEQFF